This passage covers 32 T cell receptor beta chains from one sample sequenced in a study of control samples from healthy donors and cancer patients. Data came from immunoSEQ multiplex PCR; TCRdb stores just in-frame clones and leaves some out. The sample holds about 110,000 clones, approximately 82% seen once. The sample taken for sequencing was blood. These TCRs come from a man younger than 35 in good health.

The rearrangement links TRBV19 to TRBJ2-6, with a possible D match to TRBD2 (5 bases). V was cut by 4 bases and J by 2 bases, with 12 bases left in between. CDR1 is LNHDA, CDR2 SQIVND, per germline (reference sequence). The CDR3 totals 16 residues. CDR3 coding DNA: TGTGCCAGTAGTAAACCTTCCGGGACTGGGGCCAACGTCCTGACTTTC. It specifies CASSKPSGTGANVLTF.

V and J are TRBV28 and TRBJ1-5; D not certain. Trimming pared 11 bases from V and 5 bases from J, leaving 19 bases between. Germline V lookup: CDR1 MDHEN, CDR2 SYDVKM. The CDR3 spans 14 residues. CDR3 bases: TGTGCCCACATTAGTGAGGCGCGGGATCAGCCCCAGCATTTT. Translating gives CAHISEARDQPQHF.

In the case of this clone: The sample contains more than one DNA sequence encoding this CDR3. The chain couples TRBV5-6 to TRBJ2-3; D perhaps matches TRBD2 (6 bases). The CDR3 sequence is 14 residues long. Germline lookup yields CDR1 SGHDT and CDR2 YYEEEE. V lost 0 bases to trimming and J lost 3 bases, with 8 bases between them. CDR3 bases: TGTGCCAGCAGCTTGGGGGGAGGTACAGATACGCAGTATTTT. This translates into CASSLGGGTDTQYF.

This clone has only one observation. This rearrangement joins TRBV15 to TRBJ2-2; no reliable D call. This CDR3 is 17 amino acids long. In germline, CDR1 is LNHNV, CDR2 YYDKDF (reference sequence). The V gene lost 0 bases and the J gene lost 0 bases, with 11 bases spanning the gap. Written as DNA, the CDR3 is TGTGCCACCAGCAGAGATCGGACGGTCGCGAACACCGGGGAGCTGTTTTTT. The encoded protein is CATSRDRTVANTGELFF.

This clone has more than one count but fewer than ten. The V and J genes are TRBV27 and TRBJ2-2, with D possibly TRBD1 on 5 matching bases. CDR3 length: 16 amino acids. Germline values: CDR1 MNHEY, CDR2 SMNVEV (reference sequence). The V and J ends lost 5 bases and 5 bases respectively, with 18 bases between them. The CDR3 sequence is CASSTLGRVGTGELFF. DNA of the CDR3: TGTGCCAGCAGTACCCTCGGCAGGGTAGGGACCGGGGAGCTGTTTTTT.

This sequence joins TRBV4-3 and TRBJ2-7, with 8 bases identical to TRBD1. The CDR3 extends over 17 amino acids. Trimming cost V 0 bases and J 4 bases; bases outside gene matches: 11. Germline values: CDR1 LGHNA, CDR2 YSLEER. The chain's CDR3 is CASSQDRAPGGIYEQYF. CDR3 DNA: TGCGCCAGCAGCCAAGATAGGGCCCCAGGGGGCATATACGAGCAGTACTTC.

The V call is TRBV7-9, the J call TRBJ2-1; the match to TRBD2 covers 15 bases. Germline CDR1 and CDR2: SEHNR and FQNEAQ (reference sequence). V was clipped by 4 bases and J by 6 bases; unmatched bases: 7. The CDR3 is made up of 17 amino acids. The CDR3 loop reads CASSSRTSGGAVNEQFF. The CDR3 nucleotides are TGTGCCAGCAGCTCCCGGACTAGCGGGGGGGCCGTCAATGAGCAGTTCTTC. The full variable domain, with the rest looked up from reference TRBV7-9 and TRBJ2-1, is DTGVSQNPRHKITKRGQNVTFRCDPISEHNRLYWYRQTLGQGPEFLTYFQNEAQLEKSRLLSDRFSAERPKGSFSTLEIQRTEQGDSAMYLCASSSRTSGGAVNEQFFGPGTRLTVL.

The chain recombines TRBV18 with TRBJ2-1; TRBD2 matches 9 bases. Per the germline V gene, CDR1 is KGHSH and CDR2 is LQKENI. V trimming: 1 base; J trimming: 7 bases; junction bases outside the gene matches: 14. This CDR3 is 18 amino acids long. DNA for the CDR3: TGTGCCAGCTCACCACAGGGTGTCGGAGCGGGGGGCCGGAATGAGCAGTTCTTC. This gives the protein CASSPQGVGAGGRNEQFF. The variable domain in full, completed from reference TRBV18 and TRBJ2-1, reads NAGVMQNPRHLVRRRGQEARLRCSPMKGHSHVYWYRQLPEEGLKFMVYLQKENIIDESGMPKERFSAEFPKEGPSILRIQQVVRGDSAAYFCASSPQGVGAGGRNEQFFGPGTRLTVL.

This clone was picked up one time. The gene calls are TRBV5-1 and TRBJ2-7; the D gene is possibly TRBD2 (5 bases). Deletions cut 0 bases from V and 7 bases from J, with 14 bases between. Germline-derived CDR1 and CDR2 are SGHRS and YFSETQ. The CDR3 is 14 residues long. This chain's CDR3 is CASSLAPLRREQYF. The CDR3 DNA follows: TGCGCCAGCAGCTTGGCACCTCTTAGGAGGGAGCAGTACTTC.

The CDR3 nucleotides are TGTGCCAGCAGTTCGTGGACCGCCCCGGGCGAGCAGTACTTC. It is translated as CASSSWTAPGEQYF. The genes are TRBV27 and TRBJ2-7, with D hard to call. V dropped 4 bases and J dropped 6 bases, with 16 bases sitting between them. The length of the CDR3 is 14 residues. Germline V CDR1 and CDR2: MNHEY, SMNVEV (reference sequence).

A few counts support this clone. CDR3 DNA: TGCGCCAGCAGCCCCGAGGTTGCCACCGCCTACGAGCAGTACTTC. Residues: CASSPEVATAYEQYF. The chain carries TRBV4-3 and TRBJ2-7, with D unresolved. CDR1 LGHNA and CDR2 YSLEER come from the germline V gene. Deletions cut 4 bases from V and 2 bases from J, with 15 bases between. This CDR3 is built from 15 residues.

The chain uses TRBV27 and TRBJ1-5, with 7 bases identical to TRBD1. Germline V lookup: CDR1 MNHEY, CDR2 SMNVEV (reference sequence). V shed 4 bases, J shed 6 bases, and the junction held 6 bases outside the gene matches. This CDR3 has 14 amino acids. CDR3 in amino acids: CASSYGRGSQPQHF. In DNA, the CDR3 is TGTGCCAGCAGTTACGGCAGGGGGAGTCAGCCCCAGCATTTT.

The gene calls are TRBV7-2 and TRBJ2-3; no firm D call. The ends were cut back, 3 bases at V and 2 bases at J, with 9 bases in the middle. CDR1 and CDR2 from the germline V gene are SGHTA and FQGNSA. The CDR3 consists of 14 residues. The CDR3 DNA reads TGTGCCAGCAGCTTCTGGCAGCCCACAGATACGCAGTATTTT. This encodes CASSFWQPTDTQYF.

Written as DNA, the CDR3 is TGTGCCAGTAGTGTTACAGGGAGGATTTCCTACGAGCAGTACTTC. Residues: CASSVTGRISYEQYF. V usage is TRBV19 and J usage is TRBJ2-7, with D tentatively TRBD1 or TRBD2 (6 bases each). The germline gives CDR1 LNHDA, CDR2 SQIVND (reference sequence). V was shortened by 5 bases and J by 1 base, with 15 bases between the two germline ends. This CDR3 is built from 15 residues.

The chain carries TRBV4-1 and TRBJ2-1, with D perhaps being TRBD1 or TRBD2 (5 bases each). Germline lookup yields CDR1 MGHRA and CDR2 YSYEKL. The length of the CDR3 is 15 residues. The V end lost 7 bases, the J end lost 2 bases, and 15 bases lay between the germline ends. This chain's CDR3 is CASILPGRTYNEQFF. CDR3 DNA sequence: TGCGCCAGCATCTTACCGGGACGGACCTACAATGAGCAGTTCTTC.

V and J are TRBV9 and TRBJ1-4, with 9 nucleotides matching TRBD1. The J segment lost 6 bases and the V segment lost 3 bases, leaving 6 bases of the junction unmatched. Germline CDR1 and CDR2: SGDLS and YYNGEE. The CDR3 runs 15 residues. The CDR3 sequence: CASSAEGQGYEKLFF. In DNA, the CDR3 is TGTGCCAGCAGCGCCGAGGGACAGGGTTATGAAAAACTGTTTTTT.

This rearrangement joins TRBV7-9 to TRBJ2-7; possibly TRBD1 or TRBD2 for D (6 bases each). The CDR3 length is 19 residues. Germline V gene data show CDR1 as SEHNR and CDR2 as FQNEAQ (reference sequence). Trimming left V 4 bases short and J 0 bases short, with 25 bases between. The CDR3 loop is CASSSWTDTGTSSSYEQYF. DNA of the CDR3: TGTGCCAGCAGCTCCTGGACGGATACAGGGACTTCGAGCTCCTACGAGCAGTACTTC.

The rearrangement links TRBV6-6 to TRBJ2-7; possibly TRBD1 for D (6 bases). The CDR3 covers 14 residues. Germline V gene data show CDR1 as MNHNY and CDR2 as SVGAGI (reference sequence). Trimming removed 7 bases at V and 5 bases at J, with 18 bases between. The CDR3 DNA follows: TGTGCCAGCATGTCCGGGGACACTCCGGACGAGCAGTACTTC. Protein product: CASMSGDTPDEQYF.

This clone appeared once. The chain recombines TRBV6-5 with TRBJ2-1; D may be TRBD1 (6 bases). CDR3 length: 15 residues. V gave up 2 bases and J gave up 8 bases, with 16 bases separating them. Germline CDR1 reads MNHEY; CDR2 reads SVGAGI. The CDR3 sequence is CASSYGQSHRDEQFF. CDR3 in DNA: TGTGCCAGCAGTTACGGGCAAAGCCACAGGGATGAGCAGTTCTTC.

The table lists this clone with a few counts. V usage is TRBV25-1 and J usage is TRBJ1-1; TRBD1 might be the D (6 bases). This CDR3 spans 12 amino acids. The V and J ends lost 10 bases and 8 bases respectively, with 17 bases between them. The germline V gene has CDR1 MGHDK and CDR2 SYGVNS. The CDR3 loop reads CATEGRGAEAFF. In DNA, the CDR3 is TGTGCCACCGAAGGGCGGGGGGCCGAAGCTTTCTTT.

The rearrangement links TRBV19 to TRBJ2-1; 14 bases agree with TRBD2. The V gene's germline CDR1 is LNHDA and CDR2 SQIVND (reference sequence). The V segment lost 5 bases and the J segment 2 bases; nucleotides outside the gene matches: 5. The CDR3 spans 17 residues. The CDR3 sequence is CASSPGLAGVPYNEQFF. The CDR3 DNA sequence: TGTGCCAGTAGTCCGGGACTAGCGGGGGTTCCCTACAATGAGCAGTTCTTC.

The chain uses TRBV4-3 and TRBJ2-1; 10 nucleotides align to TRBD2. V was clipped by 4 bases and J by 5 bases; unmatched bases: 5. The CDR3 has 15 residues. The germline CDR1 and CDR2 sequences are LGHNA and YSLEER. For the CDR3, the DNA is TGCGCCAGCAGCCTGGGACTAGCGAGCAACAATGAGCAGTTCTTC. Translating gives CASSLGLASNNEQFF.

The gene calls are TRBV3-1 (or the pseudogene TRBV3-2) and TRBJ1-6, with D possibly matching TRBD1 (5 bases). The V end was cut by 0 bases, the J end by 8 bases, with 26 bases between. Per the germline V gene, CDR1 is LGHDT and CDR2 is YNNKEL (reference sequence). This CDR3 comprises 20 residues. CDR3 sequence reads: CASSQEVSGLQIHMDSPLHF. CDR3 DNA: TGTGCCAGCAGCCAAGAGGTTTCAGGGCTTCAGATCCATATGGATTCACCCCTCCACTTT.

The rearrangement links TRBV11-2 to TRBJ2-7; D is uncertain. Trimming took off 8 bases at V and 2 bases at J, with 16 bases between the two ends. The CDR3 spans 14 residues. Germline V gene lookup returns CDR1 SGHAT and CDR2 FQNNGV. CDR3 nucleotides: TGTGCCAGCGGGTTCAACTGGGGTCCCTACGAGCAGTACTTC. Translation: CASGFNWGPYEQYF.

This clone was seen only a few times. This chain joins TRBV11-2 and TRBJ2-5; TRBD1 is a possible D gene (5 bases). The germline CDR1 and CDR2 sequences are SGHAT and FQNNGV. The CDR3 sequence is 15 residues long. Trimming stripped 5 bases from V and 4 bases from J, with 17 bases between. CDR3 loop: CASSPDGNQGETQYF. In DNA, the CDR3 is TGTGCCAGCAGCCCGGATGGTAACCAGGGAGAGACCCAGTACTTC.

The chain recombines TRBV2 with TRBJ1-1, with 7 bases aligning to TRBD1. The CDR3 has 17 amino acids. The V gene's germline CDR1 is SNHLY and CDR2 FYNNEI. The ends lost 1 base at V and 6 bases at J; junction bases unmatched: 14. CDR3 residues: CASSEGRDRLGTAEAFF. The CDR3 bases are TGTGCCAGCAGTGAAGGAAGGGACAGACTGGGGACCGCTGAAGCTTTCTTT.

The chain uses TRBV7-6 and TRBJ2-1; D is unresolved. The CDR3 sequence is 17 residues long. V lost 2 bases and J lost 2, with 16 bases in between. Germline V gene data show CDR1 as SGHVS and CDR2 as FNYEAQ. CDR3 residues: CASSLKSVGSPYNEQFF. The CDR3 coding sequence is TGTGCCAGCAGCTTAAAGTCGGTGGGAAGTCCCTACAATGAGCAGTTCTTC.

This chain joins TRBV5-6 and TRBJ1-5; TRBD1 matches 8 bases. CDR1 is SGHDT, CDR2 YYEEEE, per germline. The CDR3 spans 16 residues. V shed 3 bases, J shed 1 base, and the junction held 6 bases outside the gene matches. CDR3 residues: CASSSQDRASNQPQHF. CDR3 in DNA: TGTGCCAGCAGCTCCCAGGACAGGGCAAGCAATCAGCCCCAGCATTTT.

The chain links TRBV24-1 to TRBJ2-2; D uncertain. The CDR3 runs to 15 residues. Germline-derived CDR1 and CDR2 are KGHDR and SFDVKD. The V end lost 7 bases, the J end lost 8 bases, and 19 bases lay between the germline ends. The CDR3 sequence is CATRASASRKGELFF. CDR3 coding DNA: TGTGCCACCAGGGCGAGCGCATCCAGAAAGGGGGAGCTGTTTTTT.

The rearrangement uses TRBV4-3 and TRBJ1-2; 9 nucleotides match TRBD1. The CDR3 extends over 19 amino acids. The germline V gene encodes CDR1 LGHNA and CDR2 YSLEER. With 3 bases clipped from V and 3 bases from J, the junction kept 17 bases outside the gene matches. CDR3: CASSQSMHWTGEFDYGYTF. The CDR3, as DNA: TGCGCCAGCAGCCAGAGCATGCACTGGACAGGGGAGTTTGACTATGGCTACACCTTC.

The chain has TRBV30 and TRBJ1-2; 7 bases line up with TRBD1. The V gene end was trimmed by 3 bases and the J gene end by 2 bases; junction bases not matched to a gene: 12. This CDR3 is 16 amino acids long. Germline V lookup: CDR1 GTSNPN, CDR2 SVGIG (reference sequence). CDR3 sequence reads: CAWSEAGQIINYGYTF. In nucleotides, the CDR3 is TGTGCCTGGAGCGAGGCGGGACAGATTATCAACTATGGCTACACCTTC.

Remarks on this clone: Relative to the germline gene, one junction end is altered; a read error may explain this. The rearrangement joins TRBV19 to TRBJ2-1; a weak D match, TRBD2 (6 bases). CDR3 size: 15 residues. Germline CDR1 LNHDA, CDR2 SQIVND (reference sequence). In nucleotides, the CDR3 is TGTGCCAGTAATATAGGGACTCTCAAGCACAATGAGCAGTTCTTC. It translates to CASNIGTLKHNEQFF. Drawing the rest from reference TRBV19 and TRBJ2-1, the complete variable domain is DGGITQSPKYLFRKEGQNVTLSCEQNLNHDAMYWYRQDPGQGLRLIYYSQIVNDFQKGDIAEGYSVSREKKESFPLTVTSAQKNPTAFYLCASNIGTLKHNEQFFGPGTRLTVL.